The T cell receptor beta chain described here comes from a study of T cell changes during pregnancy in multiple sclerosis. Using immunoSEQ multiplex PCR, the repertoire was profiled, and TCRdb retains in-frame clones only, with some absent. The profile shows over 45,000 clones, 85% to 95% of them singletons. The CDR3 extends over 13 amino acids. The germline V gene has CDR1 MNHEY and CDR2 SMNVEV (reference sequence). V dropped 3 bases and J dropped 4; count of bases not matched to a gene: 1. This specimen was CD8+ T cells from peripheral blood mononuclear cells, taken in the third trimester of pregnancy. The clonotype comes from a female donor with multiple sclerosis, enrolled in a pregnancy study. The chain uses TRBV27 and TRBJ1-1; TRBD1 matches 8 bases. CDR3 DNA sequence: TGTGCCAGCAGTTTCACAGGGGGCACTGAAGCTTTCTTT. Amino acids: CASSFTGGTEAFF.